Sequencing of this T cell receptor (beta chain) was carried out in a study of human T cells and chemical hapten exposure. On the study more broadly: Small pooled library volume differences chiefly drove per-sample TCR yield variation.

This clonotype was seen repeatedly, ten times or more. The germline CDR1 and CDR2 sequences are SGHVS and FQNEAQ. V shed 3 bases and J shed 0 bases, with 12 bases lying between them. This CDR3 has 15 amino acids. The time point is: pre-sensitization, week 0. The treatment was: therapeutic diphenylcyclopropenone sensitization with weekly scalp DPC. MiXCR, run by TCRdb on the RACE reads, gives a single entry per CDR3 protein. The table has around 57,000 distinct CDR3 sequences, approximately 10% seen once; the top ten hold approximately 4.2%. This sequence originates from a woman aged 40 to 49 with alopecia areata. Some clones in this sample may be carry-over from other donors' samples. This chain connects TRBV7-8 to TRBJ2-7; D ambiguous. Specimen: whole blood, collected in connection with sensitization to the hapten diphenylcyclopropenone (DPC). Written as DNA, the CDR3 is TGTGCCAGCAGCTTGGCGACCCAGAGCTCCTACGAGCAGTACTTC. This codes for CASSLATQSSYEQYF.